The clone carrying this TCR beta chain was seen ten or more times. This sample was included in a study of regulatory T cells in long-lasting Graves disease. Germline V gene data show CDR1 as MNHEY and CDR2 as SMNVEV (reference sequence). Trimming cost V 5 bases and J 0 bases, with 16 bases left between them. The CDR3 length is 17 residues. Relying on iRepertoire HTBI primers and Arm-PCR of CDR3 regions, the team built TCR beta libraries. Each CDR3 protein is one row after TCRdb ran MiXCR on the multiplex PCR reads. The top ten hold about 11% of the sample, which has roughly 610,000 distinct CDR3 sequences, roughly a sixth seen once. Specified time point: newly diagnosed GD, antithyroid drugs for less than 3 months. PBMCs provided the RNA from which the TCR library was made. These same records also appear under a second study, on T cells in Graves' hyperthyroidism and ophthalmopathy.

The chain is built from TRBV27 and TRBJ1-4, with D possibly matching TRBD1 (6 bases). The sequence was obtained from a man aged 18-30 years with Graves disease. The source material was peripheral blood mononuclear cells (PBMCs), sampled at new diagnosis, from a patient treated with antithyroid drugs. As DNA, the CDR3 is TGTGCCAGCAGTAAACGACAGGCGCTTGCAACTAATGAAAAACTGTTTTTT. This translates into CASSKRQALATNEKLFF.